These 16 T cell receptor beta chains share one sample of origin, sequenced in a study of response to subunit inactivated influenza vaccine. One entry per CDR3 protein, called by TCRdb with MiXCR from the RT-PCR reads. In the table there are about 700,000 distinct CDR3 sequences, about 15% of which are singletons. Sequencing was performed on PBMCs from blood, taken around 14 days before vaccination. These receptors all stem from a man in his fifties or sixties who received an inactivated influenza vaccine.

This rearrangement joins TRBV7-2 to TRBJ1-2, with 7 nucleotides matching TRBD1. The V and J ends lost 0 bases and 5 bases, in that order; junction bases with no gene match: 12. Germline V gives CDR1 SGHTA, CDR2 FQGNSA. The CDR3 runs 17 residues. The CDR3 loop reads CASSLARTGESGYGYTF. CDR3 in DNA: TGTGCCAGCAGCTTAGCTAGGACAGGTGAAAGCGGGTATGGCTACACCTTC.

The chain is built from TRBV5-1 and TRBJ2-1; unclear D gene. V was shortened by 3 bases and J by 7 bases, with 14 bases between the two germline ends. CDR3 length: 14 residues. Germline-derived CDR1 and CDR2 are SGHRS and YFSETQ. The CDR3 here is CASSYNRLNNEQFF. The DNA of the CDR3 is TGCGCCAGCAGCTACAACCGACTGAATAATGAGCAGTTCTTC. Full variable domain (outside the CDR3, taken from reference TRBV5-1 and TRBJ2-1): KAGVTQTPRYLIKTRGQQVTLSCSPISGHRSVSWYQQTPGQGLQFLFEYFSETQRNKGNFPGRFSGRQFSNSRSEMNVSTLELGDSALYLCASSYNRLNNEQFFGPGTRLTVL.

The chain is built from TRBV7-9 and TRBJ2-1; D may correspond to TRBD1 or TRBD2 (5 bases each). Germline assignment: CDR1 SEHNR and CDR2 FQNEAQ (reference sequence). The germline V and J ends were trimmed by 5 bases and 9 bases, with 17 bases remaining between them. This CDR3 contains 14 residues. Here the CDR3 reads CASSGRDRFREQFF. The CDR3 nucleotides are TGTGCCAGCAGCGGCCGGGACCGCTTCCGTGAGCAGTTCTTC.

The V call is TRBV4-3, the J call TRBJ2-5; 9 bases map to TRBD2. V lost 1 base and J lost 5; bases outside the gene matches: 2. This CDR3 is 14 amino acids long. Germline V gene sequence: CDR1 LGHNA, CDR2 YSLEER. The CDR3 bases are TGCGCCAGCAGCCAAGGACTAGCGGACGAGACCCAGTACTTC. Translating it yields CASSQGLADETQYF.

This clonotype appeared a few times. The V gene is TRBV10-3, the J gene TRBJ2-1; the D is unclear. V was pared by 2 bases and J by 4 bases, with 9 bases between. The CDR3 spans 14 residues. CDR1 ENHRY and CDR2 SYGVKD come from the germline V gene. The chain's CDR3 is CAISEAPSYNEQFF. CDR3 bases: TGTGCCATCAGTGAGGCGCCCTCGTACAATGAGCAGTTCTTC.

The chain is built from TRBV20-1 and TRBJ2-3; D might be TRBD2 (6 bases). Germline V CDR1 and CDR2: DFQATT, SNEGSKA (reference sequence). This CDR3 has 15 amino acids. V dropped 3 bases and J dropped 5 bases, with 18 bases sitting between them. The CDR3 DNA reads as TGCAGTGCTAGTTTTGGCCGGGGGATTCAAGATACGCAGTATTTT. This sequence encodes CSASFGRGIQDTQYF.

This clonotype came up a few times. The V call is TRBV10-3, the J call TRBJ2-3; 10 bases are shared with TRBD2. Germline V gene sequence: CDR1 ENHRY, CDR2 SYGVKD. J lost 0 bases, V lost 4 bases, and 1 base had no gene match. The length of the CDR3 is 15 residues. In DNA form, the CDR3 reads TGTGCCATCAGTGGACTAGCGGGTAGCACAGATACGCAGTATTTT. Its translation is CAISGLAGSTDTQYF.

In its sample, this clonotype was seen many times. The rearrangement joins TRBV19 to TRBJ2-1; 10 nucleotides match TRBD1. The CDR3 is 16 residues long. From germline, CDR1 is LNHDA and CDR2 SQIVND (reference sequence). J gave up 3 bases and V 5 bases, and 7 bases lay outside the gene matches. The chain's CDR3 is CASSLGQGELYNEQFF. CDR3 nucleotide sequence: TGTGCCAGTAGTCTCGGACAGGGGGAGCTCTACAATGAGCAGTTCTTC.

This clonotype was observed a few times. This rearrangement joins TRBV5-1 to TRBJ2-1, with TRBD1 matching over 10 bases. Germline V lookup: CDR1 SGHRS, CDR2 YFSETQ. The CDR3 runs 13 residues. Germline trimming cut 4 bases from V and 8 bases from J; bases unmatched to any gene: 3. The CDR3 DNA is TGCGCCAGCAGCGCTGGACAGGGGGATGAGCAGTTCTTC. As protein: CASSAGQGDEQFF.

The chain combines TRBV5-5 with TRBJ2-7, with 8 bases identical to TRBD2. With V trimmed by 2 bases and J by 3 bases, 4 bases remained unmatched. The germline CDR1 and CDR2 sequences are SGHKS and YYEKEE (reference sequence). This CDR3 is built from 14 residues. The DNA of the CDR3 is TGTGCCAGCAGCTTTAGCGGGAATAACTACGAGCAGTACTTC. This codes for CASSFSGNNYEQYF.

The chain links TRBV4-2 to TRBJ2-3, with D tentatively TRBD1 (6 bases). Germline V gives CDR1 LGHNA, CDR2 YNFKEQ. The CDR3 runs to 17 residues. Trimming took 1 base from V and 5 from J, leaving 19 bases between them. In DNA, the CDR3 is TGTGCCAGCAGCCAAGTTGACCGGCAGGGGTCTAAAGATACGCAGTATTTT. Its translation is CASSQVDRQGSKDTQYF.

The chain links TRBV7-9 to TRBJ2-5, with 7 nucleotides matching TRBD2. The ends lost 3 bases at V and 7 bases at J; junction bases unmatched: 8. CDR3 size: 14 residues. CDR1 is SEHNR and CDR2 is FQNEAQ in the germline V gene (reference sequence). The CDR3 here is CASSLGGSTGTQYF. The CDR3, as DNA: TGTGCCAGCAGCTTGGGAGGGAGCACCGGGACCCAGTACTTC. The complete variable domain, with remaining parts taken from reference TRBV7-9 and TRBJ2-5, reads DTGVSQNPRHKITKRGQNVTFRCDPISEHNRLYWYRQTLGQGPEFLTYFQNEAQLEKSRLLSDRFSAERPKGSFSTLEIQRTEQGDSAMYLCASSLGGSTGTQYFGPGTRLLVL.

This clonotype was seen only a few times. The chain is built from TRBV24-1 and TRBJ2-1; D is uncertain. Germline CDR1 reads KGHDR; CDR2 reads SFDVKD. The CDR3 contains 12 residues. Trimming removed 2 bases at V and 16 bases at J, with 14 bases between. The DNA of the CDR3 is TGTGCCACCAGTGATTCCCGGGCAACCCCCTTCTTC. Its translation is CATSDSRATPFF.

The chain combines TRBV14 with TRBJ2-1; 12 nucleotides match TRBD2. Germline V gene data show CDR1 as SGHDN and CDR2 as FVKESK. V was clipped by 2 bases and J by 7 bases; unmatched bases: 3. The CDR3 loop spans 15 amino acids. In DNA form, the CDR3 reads TGTGCCAGCAGCCAACTAGCGGGGGGGCGGAATGAGCAGTTCTTC. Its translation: CASSQLAGGRNEQFF.

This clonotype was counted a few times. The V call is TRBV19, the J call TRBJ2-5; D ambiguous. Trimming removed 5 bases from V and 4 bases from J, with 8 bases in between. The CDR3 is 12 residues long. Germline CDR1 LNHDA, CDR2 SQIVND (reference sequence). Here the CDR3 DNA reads TGTGCCAGTAGTTCTATAGGAGAGACCCAGTACTTC. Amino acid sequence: CASSSIGETQYF. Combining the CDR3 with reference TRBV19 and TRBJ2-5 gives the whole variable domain DGGITQSPKYLFRKEGQNVTLSCEQNLNHDAMYWYRQDPGQGLRLIYYSQIVNDFQKGDIAEGYSVSREKKESFPLTVTSAQKNPTAFYLCASSSIGETQYFGPGTRLLVL.

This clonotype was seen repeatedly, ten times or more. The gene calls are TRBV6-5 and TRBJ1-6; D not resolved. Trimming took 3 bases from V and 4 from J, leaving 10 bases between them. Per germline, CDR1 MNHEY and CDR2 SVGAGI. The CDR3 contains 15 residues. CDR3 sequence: CASSYDPQYNSPLHF. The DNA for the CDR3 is TGTGCCAGCAGTTATGACCCGCAGTATAATTCACCCCTCCACTTT.